This T cell receptor (beta chain) originates from a study of T cell repertoires in cytomegalovirus infection. About the study: Both recently identified HLA-C-restricted and well-studied HLA-B-restricted CMV epitopes were used in the study. Both a matching HLA type and CMV infection were indicated by public TCR beta signatures. The study, taken as a whole, reports: What dominated the ex vivo response were HLA-C-restricted CMV-specific TCR beta clonotypes. Cumulative frequency (of public TCR beta family members) identified carriers of CMV plus the relevant HLA.

This clonotype was counted ten times or more. What it binds is not known. MiXCR, run by TCRdb on the reads, gives a single entry per CDR3 protein. Among about 110,000 distinct CDR3 sequences listed, less than 30% were seen once. The TCR comes from a human donor in good health (CMV status not recorded). Some clones in this sample may be carry-over from other donors' samples. The sample here was CD8+ T cells from cultured PBMCs, taken from culture after CMV antigen stimulation.

For the CDR3, the DNA is TGTGCCAGCAGCTTAGCCCCGGGGGAGGTAGAGACCCAGTACTTC. Encoded protein: CASSLAPGEVETQYF. The chain joins TRBV7-2 to TRBJ2-5; D possibly corresponds to TRBD2 (6 bases). The CDR3 runs 15 residues. V was pared by 0 bases and J by 4 bases, with 12 bases between. The V gene's germline CDR1 is SGHTA and CDR2 FQGNSA. Complete variable domain (other parts from reference TRBV7-2 and TRBJ2-5): GAGVSQSPSNKVTEKGKDVELRCDPISGHTALYWYRQSLGQGLEFLIYFQGNSAPDKSGLPSDRFSAERTGGSVSTLTIQRTQQEDSAVYLCASSLAPGEVETQYFGPGTRLLVL.